A selection of T cell receptor beta chains follows, all from one sample in a study of blood T cell repertoires in COVID-19. Sequencing was performed with immunoSEQ multiplex PCR; in TCRdb, only in-frame clones are kept and a portion is missing. The data show some 73,000 clones, 75% to 95% seen once. The sequenced sample was peripheral blood. These receptors were taken from a human donor in a cohort sampled during active COVID-19. Both conserved end residues are part of each CDR3. A D gene is named only where the DNA matches it firmly. Rows give clone size only sometimes, using once, few, many, or a class for an expanded clone.

D gene: NA
V gene: TRBV27
J gene: TRBJ1-6
clone size: once
CDR3 protein: CASVRGGPNSPLHF
CDR3 DNA: TGTGCCAGTGTCAGAGGGGGACCCAATTCACCCCTCCACTTT

D gene: NA
V gene: TRBV18
J gene: TRBJ1-4
clone size: NA
CDR3 protein: CASSPRQVNEKLFF
CDR3 DNA: TGTGCCAGCTCACCCCGACAGGTTAATGAAAAACTGTTTTTT

D gene: NA
V gene: TRBV3-1/TRBV3-2
J gene: TRBJ2-3
clone size: NA
CDR3 protein: CASSQPSPGTDTQYF
CDR3 DNA: TGTGCCAGCAGCCAACCCTCCCCGGGCACAGATACGCAGTATTTT

D gene: TRBD1
V gene: TRBV7-2
J gene: TRBJ1-1
clone size: NA
CDR3 protein: CASSPDRGNEAFF
CDR3 DNA: TGTGCCAGCAGCCCGGACAGGGGTAATGAAGCTTTCTTT

D gene: TRBD1
V gene: TRBV28
J gene: TRBJ1-2
clone size: NA
CDR3 protein: CASSQEGGSFGYTF
CDR3 DNA: TGTGCCAGCAGTCAGGAAGGGGGCTCTTTTGGCTACACCTTC

D gene: NA
V gene: TRBV4-1
J gene: TRBJ1-1
clone size: NA
CDR3 protein: CASSQENPGEAFF
CDR3 DNA: TGCGCCAGCAGCCAAGAAAATCCAGGTGAAGCTTTCTTT

D gene: TRBD1
V gene: TRBV6-2/TRBV6-3
J gene: TRBJ1-5
clone size: NA
CDR3 protein: CASSSGQGVLNQPQHF
CDR3 DNA: TGTGCCAGCAGTAGCGGACAGGGCGTTCTCAATCAGCCCCAGCATTTT

D gene: NA
V gene: TRBV7-2
J gene: TRBJ2-7
clone size: NA
CDR3 protein: CASSFDRSSSYEQYF
CDR3 DNA: TGTGCCAGCAGCTTTGACAGGTCTAGCTCCTACGAGCAGTACTTC

D gene: TRBD2
V gene: TRBV3-1/TRBV3-2
J gene: TRBJ2-1
clone size: NA
CDR3 protein: CASSHLGGTRNEQFF
CDR3 DNA: TGTGCCAGCAGCCACCTAGGTGGGACTAGGAATGAGCAGTTCTTC

D gene: TRBD1
V gene: TRBV19
J gene: TRBJ2-7
clone size: NA
CDR3 protein: CASTGQAASGLYEQYF
CDR3 DNA: TGTGCCAGCACGGGACAGGCGGCCTCTGGACTCTACGAGCAGTACTTC

D gene: TRBD1
V gene: TRBV7-6
J gene: TRBJ2-7
clone size: NA
CDR3 protein: CASSSGGPYEQYF
CDR3 DNA: TGTGCCAGCAGCTCAGGGGGACCCTACGAGCAGTACTTC

D gene: NA
V gene: TRBV19
J gene: TRBJ1-2
clone size: NA
CDR3 protein: CASSNRDYGYTF
CDR3 DNA: TGTGCCAGTAGTAACAGGGATTACGGCTACACCTTC

D gene: NA
V gene: TRBV7-8
J gene: TRBJ1-4
clone size: NA
CDR3 protein: CASSLSTNEKLFF
CDR3 DNA: TGTGCCAGCAGCTTATCGACTAATGAAAAACTGTTTTTT

D gene: TRBD2
V gene: TRBV9
J gene: TRBJ2-7
clone size: NA
CDR3 protein: CASSEAGTRNEQYF
CDR3 DNA: TGTGCCAGCAGCGAGGCCGGGACTAGAAACGAGCAGTACTTC

D gene: TRBD1
V gene: TRBV2
J gene: TRBJ1-2
clone size: NA
CDR3 protein: CASSELGQDYGYTF
CDR3 DNA: TGTGCCAGCAGTGAGTTGGGACAGGACTATGGCTACACCTTC

D gene: NA
V gene: TRBV6-6
J gene: TRBJ2-7
clone size: NA
CDR3 protein: CASSYSVRDEQYF
CDR3 DNA: TGTGCCAGCAGTTACTCGGTCAGGGACGAGCAGTACTTC

D gene: NA
V gene: TRBV7-2
J gene: TRBJ2-1
clone size: NA
CDR3 protein: CASSLAEGYEQFF
CDR3 DNA: TGTGCCAGCAGCTTAGCGGAGGGGTATGAGCAGTTCTTC

D gene: TRBD2
V gene: TRBV7-2
J gene: TRBJ2-5
clone size: NA
CDR3 protein: CASSLVSVAGEVKTQYF
CDR3 DNA: TGTGCCAGCAGCTTAGTCAGCGTAGCGGGGGAGGTAAAGACCCAGTACTTC

D gene: TRBD1
V gene: TRBV6-5
J gene: TRBJ1-3
clone size: NA
CDR3 protein: CASSYDRGGNTIYF
CDR3 DNA: TGTGCCAGCAGTTACGACAGGGGTGGAAACACCATATATTTT

D gene: TRBD2
V gene: TRBV4-3
J gene: TRBJ2-1
clone size: NA
CDR3 protein: CASSQDPKGLAGDEQFF
CDR3 DNA: TGCGCCAGCAGCCAAGATCCCAAAGGACTAGCGGGGGATGAGCAGTTCTTC

D gene: TRBD1
V gene: TRBV9
J gene: TRBJ2-7
clone size: NA
CDR3 protein: CASSALEQGSPYEQYF
CDR3 DNA: TGTGCCAGCAGCGCACTAGAACAGGGGTCCCCCTACGAGCAGTACTTC

D gene: TRBD1
V gene: TRBV5-1
J gene: TRBJ1-2
clone size: NA
CDR3 protein: CASSPGQVRYGYTF
CDR3 DNA: TGCGCCAGCAGCCCTGGACAGGTTCGCTATGGCTACACCTTC

D gene: NA
V gene: TRBV6-5
J gene: TRBJ2-1
clone size: NA
CDR3 protein: CASSYVPSSYNEQFF
CDR3 DNA: TGTGCCAGCAGTTACGTCCCTAGCTCCTACAATGAGCAGTTCTTC

D gene: TRBD1
V gene: TRBV7-9
J gene: TRBJ1-2
clone size: NA
CDR3 protein: CASSGAGTENYGYTF
CDR3 DNA: TGTGCCAGCAGCGGCGCCGGGACAGAGAACTATGGCTACACCTTC

D gene: TRBD1
V gene: TRBV5-5
J gene: TRBJ1-6
clone size: NA
CDR3 protein: CASSLLQGTGSPLHF
CDR3 DNA: TGTGCCAGCAGCTTATTACAGGGGACCGGTTCACCCCTCCACTTT

D gene: TRBD1
V gene: TRBV19
J gene: TRBJ2-7
clone size: once
CDR3 protein: CASSRQGMMPYEQYF
CDR3 DNA: TGTGCCAGTAGTAGACAGGGAATGATGCCCTACGAGCAGTACTTC

D gene: TRBD1
V gene: TRBV7-2
J gene: TRBJ2-7
clone size: NA
CDR3 protein: CASTIGDRGPYEQYF
CDR3 DNA: TGTGCCAGCACCATTGGGGACAGGGGCCCCTACGAGCAGTACTTC

D gene: NA
V gene: TRBV4-3
J gene: TRBJ2-1
clone size: NA
CDR3 protein: CASSQDGGDSYNEQFF
CDR3 DNA: TGCGCCAGCAGCCAAGATGGGGGCGACTCCTACAATGAGCAGTTCTTC

D gene: TRBD1
V gene: TRBV6-5
J gene: TRBJ1-5
clone size: NA
CDR3 protein: CASSPRTGLHQPQHF
CDR3 DNA: TGTGCCAGCAGCCCCCGGACAGGGTTGCATCAGCCCCAGCATTTT

D gene: NA
V gene: TRBV12-5
J gene: TRBJ1-5
clone size: NA
CDR3 protein: CASGLVKGLGQPQHF
CDR3 DNA: TGTGCTAGTGGTTTGGTAAAGGGGTTGGGTCAGCCCCAGCATTTT

D gene: TRBD1
V gene: TRBV4-3
J gene: TRBJ2-1
clone size: NA
CDR3 protein: CASSQGDRGPHNEQFF
CDR3 DNA: TGCGCCAGCAGCCAAGGGGACAGGGGGCCACACAATGAGCAGTTCTTC

D gene: TRBD1
V gene: TRBV29-1
J gene: TRBJ2-1
clone size: NA
CDR3 protein: CSVADRGRGNEQFF
CDR3 DNA: TGCAGCGTCGCTGACAGGGGGCGGGGCAATGAGCAGTTCTTC

D gene: TRBD2
V gene: TRBV11-2
J gene: TRBJ2-4
clone size: once
CDR3 protein: CASSLGTSGDKNIQYF
CDR3 DNA: TGTGCCAGCAGCCTTGGGACTAGCGGGGACAAAAACATTCAGTACTTC

D gene: NA
V gene: TRBV21-1
J gene: TRBJ2-5
clone size: NA
CDR3 protein: CASSTYREETQYF
CDR3 DNA: TGTGCCAGCAGCACCTACAGGGAAGAGACCCAGTACTTC

D gene: NA
V gene: TRBV28
J gene: TRBJ1-5
clone size: NA
CDR3 protein: CASSLSSGISNQPQHF
CDR3 DNA: TGTGCCAGCAGTTTATCATCGGGGATTAGCAATCAGCCCCAGCATTTT

D gene: TRBD1
V gene: TRBV29-1
J gene: TRBJ2-3
clone size: NA
CDR3 protein: CSVARGTGGTDTQYF
CDR3 DNA: TGCAGCGTTGCAAGGGGGACAGGGGGCACAGATACGCAGTATTTT

D gene: TRBD1
V gene: TRBV25-1
J gene: TRBJ2-2
clone size: NA
CDR3 protein: CASSEKDRAFRDTGELFF
CDR3 DNA: TGTGCCAGCAGTGAGAAGGACAGGGCCTTCAGAGACACCGGGGAGCTGTTTTTT

D gene: TRBD1
V gene: TRBV5-4
J gene: TRBJ1-6
clone size: few
CDR3 protein: CASSLAGGGPKSSYNSPLHF
CDR3 DNA: TGTGCCAGCAGCTTGGCCGGAGGGGGCCCGAAAAGCTCCTATAATTCACCCCTCCACTTT

D gene: NA
V gene: TRBV11-2
J gene: TRBJ2-7
clone size: once
CDR3 protein: CASSLGITGSYEQYF
CDR3 DNA: TGTGCCAGCAGCTTAGGGATAACAGGGAGCTACGAGCAGTACTTC

D gene: TRBD2
V gene: TRBV30
J gene: TRBJ2-1
clone size: NA
CDR3 protein: CAWRNTNLAGGFDEQFF
CDR3 DNA: TGTGCCTGGAGGAATACGAACCTAGCGGGGGGGTTCGATGAGCAGTTCTTC

D gene: NA
V gene: TRBV5-6
J gene: TRBJ1-3
clone size: NA
CDR3 protein: CASSLPHFSGNTIYF
CDR3 DNA: TGTGCCAGCAGCCTACCGCATTTCTCTGGAAACACCATATATTTT

D gene: NA
V gene: TRBV15
J gene: TRBJ2-6
clone size: few
CDR3 protein: CATSRDRLQRANVLTF
CDR3 DNA: TGTGCCACCAGCAGAGATAGGTTACAGAGGGCCAACGTCCTGACTTTC

D gene: TRBD1
V gene: TRBV18
J gene: TRBJ2-5
clone size: NA
CDR3 protein: CASSPIPQGAAHKETQYF
CDR3 DNA: TGTGCCAGCTCACCAATCCCACAGGGGGCGGCTCACAAAGAGACCCAGTACTTC

D gene: NA
V gene: TRBV6-1
J gene: TRBJ1-1
clone size: NA
CDR3 protein: CASSDPGMNTEAFF
CDR3 DNA: TGTGCCAGCAGTGACCCGGGAATGAACACTGAAGCTTTCTTT

D gene: TRBD2
V gene: TRBV10-1
J gene: TRBJ2-1
clone size: NA
CDR3 protein: CASSESPTSGDNEQFF
CDR3 DNA: TGCGCCAGCAGTGAGTCGCCGACTAGCGGGGACAATGAGCAGTTCTTC

D gene: NA
V gene: TRBV4-1
J gene: TRBJ2-3
clone size: NA
CDR3 protein: CASSQVGTSTDTQYF
CDR3 DNA: TGCGCCAGCAGCCAGGTAGGGACTAGCACAGATACGCAGTATTTT

D gene: NA
V gene: TRBV30
J gene: TRBJ1-3
clone size: NA
CDR3 protein: CAWRITAGNTIYF
CDR3 DNA: TGTGCCTGGAGGATAACTGCTGGAAACACCATATATTTT

D gene: TRBD1
V gene: TRBV13
J gene: TRBJ2-7
clone size: NA
CDR3 protein: CASSGGTGVSYEQYF
CDR3 DNA: TGTGCCAGCAGCGGAGGGACAGGGGTATCCTACGAGCAGTACTTC

D gene: TRBD2
V gene: TRBV5-1
J gene: TRBJ2-5
clone size: NA
CDR3 protein: CASSPGGAKETQYF
CDR3 DNA: TGCGCCAGCAGCCCCGGGGGGGCCAAAGAGACCCAGTACTTC

D gene: TRBD1
V gene: TRBV19
J gene: TRBJ1-1
clone size: NA
CDR3 protein: CASSGQGRLNTEAFF
CDR3 DNA: TGTGCCAGTAGTGGACAGGGAAGATTGAACACTGAAGCTTTCTTT

D gene: TRBD1
V gene: TRBV27
J gene: TRBJ1-2
clone size: NA
CDR3 protein: CASSSHRGPEGYTF
CDR3 DNA: TGTGCCAGCAGTTCGCACAGGGGACCTGAGGGCTACACCTTC

D gene: NA
V gene: TRBV6-5
J gene: TRBJ1-6
clone size: once
CDR3 protein: CASNRQMNNSPLHF
CDR3 DNA: TGTGCCAGCAATCGACAGATGAATAATTCACCCCTCCACTTT